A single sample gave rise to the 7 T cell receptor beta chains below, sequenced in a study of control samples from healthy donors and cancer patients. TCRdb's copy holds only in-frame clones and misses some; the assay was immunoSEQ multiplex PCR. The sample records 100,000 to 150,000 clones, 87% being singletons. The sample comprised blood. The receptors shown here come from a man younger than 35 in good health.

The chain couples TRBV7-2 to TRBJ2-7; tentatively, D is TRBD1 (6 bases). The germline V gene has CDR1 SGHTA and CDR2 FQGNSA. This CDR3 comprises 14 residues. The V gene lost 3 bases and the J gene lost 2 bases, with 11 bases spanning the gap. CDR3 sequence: CASSLRTAPYEQYF. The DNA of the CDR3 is TGTGCCAGCAGCTTGAGGACAGCCCCCTACGAGCAGTACTTC.

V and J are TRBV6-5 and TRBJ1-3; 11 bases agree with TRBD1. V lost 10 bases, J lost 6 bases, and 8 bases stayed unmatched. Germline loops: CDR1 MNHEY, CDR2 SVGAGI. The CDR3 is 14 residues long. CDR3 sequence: CATLDRGLVNTIYF. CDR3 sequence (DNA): TGTGCCACCTTGGACAGGGGGCTTGTAAACACCATATATTTT.

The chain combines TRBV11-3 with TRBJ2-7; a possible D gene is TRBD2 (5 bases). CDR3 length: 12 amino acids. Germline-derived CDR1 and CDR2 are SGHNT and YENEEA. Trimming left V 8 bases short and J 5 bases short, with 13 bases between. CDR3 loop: CASGGGRHEQYF. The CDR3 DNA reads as TGTGCCAGCGGTGGAGGTCGTCACGAGCAGTACTTC.

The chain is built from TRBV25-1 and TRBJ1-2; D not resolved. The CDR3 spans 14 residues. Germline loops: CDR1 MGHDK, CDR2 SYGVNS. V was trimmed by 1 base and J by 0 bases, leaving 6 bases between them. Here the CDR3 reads CASSEWTSNYGYTF. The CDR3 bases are TGTGCCAGCAGTGAATGGACTTCTAACTATGGCTACACCTTC.

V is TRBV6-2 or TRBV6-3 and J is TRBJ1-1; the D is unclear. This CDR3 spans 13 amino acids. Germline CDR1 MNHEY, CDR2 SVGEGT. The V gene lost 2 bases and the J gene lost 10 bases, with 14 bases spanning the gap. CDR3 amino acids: CASSYRPGLGAFF. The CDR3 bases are TGTGCCAGCAGTTACAGGCCGGGCTTGGGAGCTTTCTTT.

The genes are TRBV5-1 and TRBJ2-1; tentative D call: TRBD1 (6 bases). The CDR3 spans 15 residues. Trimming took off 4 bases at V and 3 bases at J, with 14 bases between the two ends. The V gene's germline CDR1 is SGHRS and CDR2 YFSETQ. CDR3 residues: CASSQGQGNYNEQFF. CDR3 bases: TGCGCCAGCAGCCAGGGCCAGGGGAACTACAATGAGCAGTTCTTC.

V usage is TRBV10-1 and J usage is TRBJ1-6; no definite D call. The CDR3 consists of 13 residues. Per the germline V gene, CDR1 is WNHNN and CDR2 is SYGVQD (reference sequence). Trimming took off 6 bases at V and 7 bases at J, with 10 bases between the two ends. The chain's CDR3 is CASSPTWNSPLHF. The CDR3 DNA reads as TGCGCCAGCAGCCCGACTTGGAATTCACCCCTCCACTTT.